This T cell receptor (beta chain) was identified in a study of Graves' ophthalmopathy and Graves' hyperthyroidism. Across the study: At initial diagnosis, peripheral blood was obtained, and this preceded any treatment. Broader study findings: This model predicted ophthalmopathy progression (sensitivity about 67%, specificity about 72%).

Investigators amplified TCR beta CDR3 regions from RNA transcripts. An opening RT-PCR round employed HTBI primers and preceded a second-round multiplex PCR. TCRdb used MiXCR to reprocess the multiplex PCR reads, holding one entry per CDR3 protein. Of some 200,000 distinct CDR3 sequences detected, around 30% appear once; the ten largest clones hold 9.1%. Of note for this clonotype: Its antigen is unknown. A much larger clone is a single base away; this may be a read error.

The V end was cut by 9 bases, the J end by 1 base, with 15 bases between. CDR1 is LNHDA and CDR2 is SQIVND in the germline V gene (reference sequence). CDR3 length equals 14 residues. The sequencing input was peripheral blood. This TCR was sampled from a man aged 50-59 years with Graves' ophthalmopathy. The chain has TRBV19 and TRBJ1-2, with a possible D match to TRBD1 (6 bases). The CDR3 DNA sequence: TGTGCCAGCCTGAGACAGGAAGTTAACTATGGCTACACCTTC. Residues: CASLRQEVNYGYTF.